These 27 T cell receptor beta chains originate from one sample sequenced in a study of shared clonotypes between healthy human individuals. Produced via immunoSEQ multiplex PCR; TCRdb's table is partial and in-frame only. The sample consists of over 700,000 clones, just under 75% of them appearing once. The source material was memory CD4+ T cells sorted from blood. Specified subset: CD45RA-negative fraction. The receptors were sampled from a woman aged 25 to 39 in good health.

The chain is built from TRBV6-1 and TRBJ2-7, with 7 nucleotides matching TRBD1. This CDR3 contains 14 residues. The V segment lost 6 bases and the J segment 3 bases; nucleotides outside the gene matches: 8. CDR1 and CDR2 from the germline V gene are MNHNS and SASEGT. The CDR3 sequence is CASRKDRSFYEQYF. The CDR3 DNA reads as TGTGCCAGCAGAAAGGACAGGTCGTTCTACGAGCAGTACTTC.

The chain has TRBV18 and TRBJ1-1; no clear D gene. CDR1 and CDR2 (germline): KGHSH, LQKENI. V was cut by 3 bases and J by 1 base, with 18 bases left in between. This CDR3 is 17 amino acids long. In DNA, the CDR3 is TGTGCCAGCTCACCTGTGGACGCAATAGATTGGAACACTGAAGCTTTCTTT. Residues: CASSPVDAIDWNTEAFF.

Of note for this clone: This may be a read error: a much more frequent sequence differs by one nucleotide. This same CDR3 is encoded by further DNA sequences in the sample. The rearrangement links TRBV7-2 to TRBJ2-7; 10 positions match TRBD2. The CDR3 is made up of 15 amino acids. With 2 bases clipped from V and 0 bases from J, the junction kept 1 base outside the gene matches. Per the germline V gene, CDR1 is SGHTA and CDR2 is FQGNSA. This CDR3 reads CASSLSSGSSYEQYF. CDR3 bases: TGTGCCAGCAGCTTATCTAGCGGGAGCTCCTACGAGCAGTACTTC.

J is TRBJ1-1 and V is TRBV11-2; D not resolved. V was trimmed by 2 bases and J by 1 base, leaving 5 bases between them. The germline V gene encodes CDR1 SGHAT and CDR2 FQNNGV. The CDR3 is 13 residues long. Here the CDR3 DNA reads TGTGCCAGCAGCTTAAAGGAGAACACTGAAGCTTTCTTT. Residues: CASSLKENTEAFF.

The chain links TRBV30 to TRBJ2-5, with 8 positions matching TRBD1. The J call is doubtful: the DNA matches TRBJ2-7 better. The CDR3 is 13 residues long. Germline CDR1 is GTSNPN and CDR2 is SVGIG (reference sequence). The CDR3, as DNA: TGTGCCTACCGGACAGGGAGCTCCTACGAGCAGTACTTC. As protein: CAYRTGSSYEQYF.

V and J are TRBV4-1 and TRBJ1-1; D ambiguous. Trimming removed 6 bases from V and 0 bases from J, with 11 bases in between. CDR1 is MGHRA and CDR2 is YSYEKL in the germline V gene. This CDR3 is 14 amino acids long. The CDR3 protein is CASRRELMNTEAFF. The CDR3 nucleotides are TGCGCCAGCAGGAGGGAACTTATGAACACTGAAGCTTTCTTT.

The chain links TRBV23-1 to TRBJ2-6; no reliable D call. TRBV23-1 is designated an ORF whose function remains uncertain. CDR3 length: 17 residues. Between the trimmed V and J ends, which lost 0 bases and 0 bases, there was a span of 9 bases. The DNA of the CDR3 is TGCGCCAGCAGTCAATCGAAGGAGAGCTCTGGGGCCAACGTCCTGACTTTC. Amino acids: CASSQSKESSGANVLTF.

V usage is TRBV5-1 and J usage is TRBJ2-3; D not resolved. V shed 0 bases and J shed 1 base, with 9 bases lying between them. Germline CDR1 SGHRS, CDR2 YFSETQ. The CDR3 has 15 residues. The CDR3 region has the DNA TGCGCCAGCAGCTTGGCCGCGAGAGGCACAGATACGCAGTATTTT. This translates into CASSLAARGTDTQYF.

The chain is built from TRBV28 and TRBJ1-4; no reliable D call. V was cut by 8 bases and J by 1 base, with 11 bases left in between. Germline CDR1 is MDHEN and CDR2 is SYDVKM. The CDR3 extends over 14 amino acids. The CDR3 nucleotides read TGTGCCAGCTCCCGGGTTGAAACTAATGAAAAACTGTTTTTT. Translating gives CASSRVETNEKLFF.

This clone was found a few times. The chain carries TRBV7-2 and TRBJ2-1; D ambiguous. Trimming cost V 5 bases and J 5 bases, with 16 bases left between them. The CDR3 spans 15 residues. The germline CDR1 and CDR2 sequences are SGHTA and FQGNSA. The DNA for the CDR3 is TGTGCCAGCAGCCCAACTCGACTCGGCCACAATGAGCAGTTCTTC. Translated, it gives CASSPTRLGHNEQFF.

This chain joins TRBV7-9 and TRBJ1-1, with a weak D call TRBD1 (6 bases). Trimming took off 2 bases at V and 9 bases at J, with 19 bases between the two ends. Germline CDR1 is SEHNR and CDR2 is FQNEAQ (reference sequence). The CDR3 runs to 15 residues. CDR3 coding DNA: TGTGCCAGCAGCTTACTGATCTACAGGGAGACTCAAGCTTTCTTT. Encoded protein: CASSLLIYRETQAFF.

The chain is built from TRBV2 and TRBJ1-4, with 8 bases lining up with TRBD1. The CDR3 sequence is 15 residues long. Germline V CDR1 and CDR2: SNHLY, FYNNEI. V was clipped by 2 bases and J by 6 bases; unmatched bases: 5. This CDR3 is CASSELGQEHEKLFF. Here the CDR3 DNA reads TGTGCCAGCAGTGAACTGGGACAGGAGCATGAAAAACTGTTTTTT.

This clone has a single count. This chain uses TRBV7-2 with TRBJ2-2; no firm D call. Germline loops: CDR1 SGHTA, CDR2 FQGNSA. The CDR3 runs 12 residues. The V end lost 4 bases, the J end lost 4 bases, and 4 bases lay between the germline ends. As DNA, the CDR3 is TGTGCCAGCAGCTCTAGCACCGGGGAGCTGTTTTTT. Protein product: CASSSSTGELFF.

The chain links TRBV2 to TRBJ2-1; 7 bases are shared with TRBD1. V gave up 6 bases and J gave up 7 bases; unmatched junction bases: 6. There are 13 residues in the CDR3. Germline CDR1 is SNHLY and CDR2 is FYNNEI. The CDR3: CASRHRGVNEQFF. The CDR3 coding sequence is TGTGCCAGCAGACACAGGGGTGTGAATGAGCAGTTCTTC.

CDR3 DNA: TGTGCCAGCAGGAAGGGCGAGAGACAAGAGACCCAGTACTTC. Translating gives CASRKGERQETQYF. The J gene is TRBJ2-5, the V gene TRBV6-5; no clear D gene. The germline V and J ends were trimmed by 6 bases and 2 bases, with 13 bases remaining between them. CDR3 length: 14 residues. CDR1 and CDR2 from the germline V gene are MNHEY and SVGAGI.

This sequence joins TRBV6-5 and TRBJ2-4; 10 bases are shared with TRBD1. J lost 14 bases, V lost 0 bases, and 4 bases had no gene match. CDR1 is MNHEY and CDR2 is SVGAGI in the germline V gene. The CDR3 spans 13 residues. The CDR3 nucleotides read TGTGCCAGCAGTTACTCTCAAGGGACAGGGGAGTACTTC. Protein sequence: CASSYSQGTGEYF.

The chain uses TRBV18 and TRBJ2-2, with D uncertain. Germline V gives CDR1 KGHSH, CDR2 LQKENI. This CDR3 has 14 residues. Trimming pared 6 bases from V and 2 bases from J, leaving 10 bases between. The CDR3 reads CASSPSDNTGELFF. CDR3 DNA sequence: TGTGCCAGCTCGCCCTCTGATAACACCGGGGAGCTGTTTTTT.

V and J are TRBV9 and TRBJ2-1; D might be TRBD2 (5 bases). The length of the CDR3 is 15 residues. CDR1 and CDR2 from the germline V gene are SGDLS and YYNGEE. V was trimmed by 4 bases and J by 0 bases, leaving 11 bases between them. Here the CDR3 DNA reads TGTGCCAGCAGCATCAGCGGCTACTCCTACAATGAGCAGTTCTTC. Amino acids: CASSISGYSYNEQFF.

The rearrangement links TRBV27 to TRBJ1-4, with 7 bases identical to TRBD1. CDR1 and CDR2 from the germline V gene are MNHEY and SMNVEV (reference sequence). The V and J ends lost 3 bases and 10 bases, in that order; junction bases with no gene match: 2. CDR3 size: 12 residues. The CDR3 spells CASSLQGGKLFF. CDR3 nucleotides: TGTGCCAGCAGTTTGCAGGGGGGAAAACTGTTTTTT.

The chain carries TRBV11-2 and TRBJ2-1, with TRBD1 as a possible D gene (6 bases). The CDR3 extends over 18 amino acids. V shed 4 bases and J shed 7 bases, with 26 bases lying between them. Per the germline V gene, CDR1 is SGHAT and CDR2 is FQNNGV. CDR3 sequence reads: CASSSPSTGRGTGNEQFF. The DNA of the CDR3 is TGTGCCAGCAGCTCCCCGAGCACGGGCAGGGGAACTGGGAATGAGCAGTTCTTC.

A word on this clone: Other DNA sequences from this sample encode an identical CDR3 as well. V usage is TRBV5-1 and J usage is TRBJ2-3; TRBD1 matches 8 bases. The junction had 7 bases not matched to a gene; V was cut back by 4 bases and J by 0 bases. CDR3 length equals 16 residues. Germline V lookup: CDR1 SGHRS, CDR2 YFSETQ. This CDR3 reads CASSIGQGPSTDTQYF. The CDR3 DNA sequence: TGCGCCAGCAGCATAGGACAGGGCCCTAGCACAGATACGCAGTATTTT.

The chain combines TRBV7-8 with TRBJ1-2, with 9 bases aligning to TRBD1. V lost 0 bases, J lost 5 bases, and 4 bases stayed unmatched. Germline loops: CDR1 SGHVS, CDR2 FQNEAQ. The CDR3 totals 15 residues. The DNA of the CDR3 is TGTGCCAGCAGCTTAGCAGGACAGGGGAAGTATGGCTACACCTTC. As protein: CASSLAGQGKYGYTF.

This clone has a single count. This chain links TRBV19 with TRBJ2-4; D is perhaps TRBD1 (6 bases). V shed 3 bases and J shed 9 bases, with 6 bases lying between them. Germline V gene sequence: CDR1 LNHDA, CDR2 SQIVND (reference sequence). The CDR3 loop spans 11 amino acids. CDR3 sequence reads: CASSIRGIQYF. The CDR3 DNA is TGTGCCAGTAGTATCAGGGGCATTCAGTACTTC.

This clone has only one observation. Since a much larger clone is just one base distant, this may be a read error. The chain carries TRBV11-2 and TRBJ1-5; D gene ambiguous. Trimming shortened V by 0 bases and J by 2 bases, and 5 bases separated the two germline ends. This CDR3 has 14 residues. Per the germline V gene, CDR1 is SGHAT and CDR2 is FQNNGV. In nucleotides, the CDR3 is TGTGCCAGCAGCTTAGACGGGGGCAATCAGCCCCAGCATTTT. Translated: CASSLDGGNQPQHF.

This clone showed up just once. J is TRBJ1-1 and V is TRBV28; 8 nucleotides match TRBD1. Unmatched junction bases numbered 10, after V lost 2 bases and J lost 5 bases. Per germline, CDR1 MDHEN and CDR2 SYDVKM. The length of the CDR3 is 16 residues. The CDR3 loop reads CASSLPIRTGWTEAFF. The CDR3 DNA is TGTGCCAGCAGTTTACCGATTAGGACAGGGTGGACTGAAGCTTTCTTT.

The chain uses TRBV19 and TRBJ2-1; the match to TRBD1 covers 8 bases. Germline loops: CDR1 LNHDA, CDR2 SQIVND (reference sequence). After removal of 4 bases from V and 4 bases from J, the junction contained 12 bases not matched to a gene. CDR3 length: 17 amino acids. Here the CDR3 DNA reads TGTGCCAGTAGTACGACTAGAAGGACAGGGCAATACAATGAGCAGTTCTTC. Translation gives CASSTTRRTGQYNEQFF.

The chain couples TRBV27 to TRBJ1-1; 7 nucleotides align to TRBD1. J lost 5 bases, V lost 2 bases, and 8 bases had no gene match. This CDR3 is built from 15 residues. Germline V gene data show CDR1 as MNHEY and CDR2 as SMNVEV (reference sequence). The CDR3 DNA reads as TGTGCCAGCAGTTTAAGGCCAGGGGGGAGGACTGAAGCTTTCTTT. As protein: CASSLRPGGRTEAFF.